Presented here are 14 T cell receptor beta chains from one specimen sequenced in a study of cytomegalovirus exposure and HLA in healthy donors. PCR was performed using 60 Vbeta and 13 Jbeta primers. Profiled with immunoSEQ multiplex PCR; TCRdb holds only in-frame clones, not every one. Of roughly 90,000 clones in the sample, 75% to 90% are singletons; the top ten hold roughly 2.3%. The sequenced material came from PBMCs. The receptor source for this set is a man between 18 and 35 years old in good health and CMV-seronegative.

The CDR3 coding sequence is TGTGCCAGCAGTTACTCCGAGGTGTACAATGAGCAGTTCTTC. It codes for CASSYSEVYNEQFF. The chain links TRBV6-6 to TRBJ2-1, with D uncertain. V lost 0 bases to trimming and J lost 4 bases, with 7 bases between them. Germline CDR1 reads MNHNY; CDR2 reads SVGAGI (reference sequence). The CDR3 extends over 14 amino acids.

The V call is TRBV4-3, the J call TRBJ1-3, with 9 nucleotides matching TRBD1. The CDR3 has 15 amino acids. J lost 5 bases, V lost 4 bases, and 6 bases had no gene match. Germline V lookup: CDR1 LGHNA, CDR2 YSLEER. The CDR3 DNA follows: TGCGCCAGCAGCCCTGGACAGGGGATAAGAAACACCATATATTTT. It specifies CASSPGQGIRNTIYF.

V and J are TRBV11-2 and TRBJ2-1; no clear D gene. The ends were cut back, 0 bases at V and 11 bases at J, with 14 bases in the middle. The CDR3 is made up of 14 amino acids. The germline CDR1 and CDR2 sequences are SGHAT and FQNNGV. The CDR3 coding sequence is TGTGCCAGCAGCTTAGATCTTTCCTGGGCTAAGCAGTTCTTC. It translates to CASSLDLSWAKQFF.

The chain is built from TRBV7-2 and TRBJ2-3; TRBD1 matches 8 bases. The V gene end was trimmed by 5 bases and the J gene end by 1 base; junction bases not matched to a gene: 8. This CDR3 spans 16 amino acids. CDR1 and CDR2 (germline): SGHTA, FQGNSA. Written as DNA, the CDR3 is TGTGCCAGCAGCCCCATCGGACAGGGCCGCACAGATACGCAGTATTTT. It is translated as CASSPIGQGRTDTQYF.

This clone appeared once. The V and J genes are TRBV7-9 and TRBJ2-7; 8 positions agree with TRBD1. The CDR3 covers 14 residues. Germline CDR1 SEHNR, CDR2 FQNEAQ (reference sequence). The V gene end was trimmed by 8 bases and the J gene end by 5 bases; junction bases not matched to a gene: 11. CDR3 sequence reads: CASQPTGGENEQYF. In nucleotides, the CDR3 is TGTGCCAGCCAACCAACAGGGGGTGAGAACGAGCAGTACTTC.

The CDR3 DNA reads TGTGCCAGCAGCTTAGCAGGGGACGAGCAGTACTTC. It translates to CASSLAGDEQYF. The V call is TRBV7-9, the J call TRBJ2-7, with a possible D match to TRBD1 (5 bases). V was clipped by 0 bases and J by 5 bases, with 5 bases between them. This CDR3 is 12 amino acids long. From germline, CDR1 is SEHNR and CDR2 FQNEAQ (reference sequence).

This chain links TRBV27 with TRBJ2-2, with 7 bases that match TRBD1. V dropped 5 bases and J dropped 7; count of bases not matched to a gene: 10. The CDR3 covers 15 residues. Germline lookup yields CDR1 MNHEY and CDR2 SMNVEV (reference sequence). The CDR3 DNA sequence: TGTGCCAGCAGTCTCGGGACAGTCCCGATCGGGGAGCTGTTTTTT. This gives the protein CASSLGTVPIGELFF.

The gene calls are TRBV9 and TRBJ1-3; TRBD1 is a possible D gene (6 bases). Germline CDR1 SGDLS, CDR2 YYNGEE. V lost 3 bases to trimming and J lost 2 bases, with 9 bases between them. The CDR3 is 14 residues long. The CDR3 here is CASSEQGAGNTIYF. In DNA form, the CDR3 reads TGTGCCAGCAGCGAACAGGGTGCTGGAAACACCATATATTTT.

The rearrangement uses TRBV5-1 and TRBJ1-2, with D perhaps TRBD1 (5 bases). CDR3 length: 15 residues. The germline V gene encodes CDR1 SGHRS and CDR2 YFSETQ. The V end lost 4 bases, the J end lost 7 bases, and 20 bases lay between the germline ends. The CDR3 DNA reads as TGCGCCAGCAGCCCGGGGGGTACCAGGGTGTCTGGCTACACCTTC. Translated, it gives CASSPGGTRVSGYTF.

This clone was picked up one time. This sequence joins TRBV28 and TRBJ2-2, with a possible D match to TRBD2 (5 bases). The CDR3 is made up of 12 amino acids. V was clipped by 5 bases and J by 6 bases, with 7 bases between them. Germline V gene sequence: CDR1 MDHEN, CDR2 SYDVKM. The CDR3 loop reads CASSERAGELFF. The CDR3 DNA is TGTGCCAGCAGTGAGAGGGCCGGGGAGCTGTTTTTT. Variable domain in full (rest from reference TRBV28 and TRBJ2-2): DVKVTQSSRYLVKRTGEKVFLECVQDMDHENMFWYRQDPGLGLRLIYFSYDVKMKEKGDIPEGYSVSREKKERFSLILESASTNQTSMYLCASSERAGELFFGEGSRLTVL.

V gene TRBV7-8 combines with J gene TRBJ1-5; D might be TRBD1 (5 bases). The germline V gene has CDR1 SGHVS and CDR2 FQNEAQ. Trimming took 5 bases from V and 4 from J, leaving 18 bases between them. The CDR3 sequence is 16 residues long. CDR3 in amino acids: CASSPGGWGGNQPQHF. CDR3 coding DNA: TGTGCCAGCAGCCCCGGTGGGTGGGGGGGAAATCAGCCCCAGCATTTT.

The chain links TRBV13 to TRBJ2-1; 9 bases are a match to TRBD2. V shed 0 bases and J 5 bases; nucleotides not matched to a gene: 5. The germline gives CDR1 PRHDT, CDR2 FYEKMQ (reference sequence). There are 16 residues in the CDR3. The CDR3 DNA sequence: TGTGCCAGCAGCTTAGGAGGGACTAGCCGAGACAATGAGCAGTTCTTC. This gives the protein CASSLGGTSRDNEQFF.

The rearrangement links TRBV18 to TRBJ2-7, with 12 bases that match TRBD2. The ends lost 3 bases at V and 4 bases at J; junction bases unmatched: 7. The germline V gene encodes CDR1 KGHSH and CDR2 LQKENI. The CDR3 sequence is 16 residues long. The CDR3 is CASSPLKGLAGYEQYF. The CDR3 DNA reads TGTGCCAGCTCACCTCTTAAAGGACTAGCGGGGTACGAGCAGTACTTC.

The genes are TRBV27 and TRBJ2-1, with 12 bases identical to TRBD1. Trimming took 4 bases from V and 9 from J; bases not matched to a gene: 7. Germline V gives CDR1 MNHEY, CDR2 SMNVEV (reference sequence). The CDR3 runs 15 residues. In DNA form, the CDR3 reads TGTGCCAGCAGTTCCCGGGACAGGGGGCTCTTTGAGCAGTTCTTC. It specifies CASSSRDRGLFEQFF.